This T cell receptor (beta chain) originates from a study of T cells in localized non-small cell lung cancer. Study-level results: Sequencing covered just one tumor region, so heterogeneity cannot be ruled out. Higher T cell density in the blood was associated with longer overall survival, whereas higher adjacent-lung clonality associated with shorter survival.

The CDR3 consists of 14 residues. V was cut by 0 bases and J by 0 bases, with 3 bases left in between. Germline V lookup: CDR1 MNHNY, CDR2 SVGAGI (reference sequence). In its sample, this clone was seen once. Its antigen is unidentified. Clones were sequenced by immunoSEQ multiplex PCR, and TCRdb holds only the in-frame ones, with some missing. The table includes under 15,000 clones, 70% to 90% detected once. V is TRBV6-6 and J is TRBJ1-5; D gene ambiguous. The TCR was taken from a male donor older than 55 with stage III lung adenocarcinoma. The input for sequencing was peripheral blood, taken before any cancer treatment. The CDR3 region is CASSYSYSNQPQHF. In DNA, the CDR3 is TGTGCCAGCAGTTACTCTTATAGCAATCAGCCCCAGCATTTT.